Listed here are 21 T cell receptor beta chains from one sample, sequenced in a study of shared T cell receptors in the human thymus. Some clones are missing from TCRdb's copy, which holds only in-frame ones; the method was immunoSEQ multiplex PCR. The repertoire holds some 700,000 clones, with 70% to 90% as singletons. The data also belong to a second study, concerning human thymus T cells.

The sequencing input was thymocytes. These receptors came from a boy under two years old with a congenital heart defect.

V gene TRBV4-3 combines with J gene TRBJ2-7; the D gene is possibly TRBD2 (6 bases). V was cut by 2 bases and J by 6 bases, with 26 bases left in between. The CDR3 extends over 18 amino acids. In germline, CDR1 is LGHNA, CDR2 YSLEER. The CDR3 loop reads CASSQTPSPGDSYFEQYF. The CDR3 nucleotides read TGCGCCAGCAGCCAAACACCATCTCCGGGAGACAGCTACTTCGAGCAGTACTTC.

This chain uses TRBV21-1 with TRBJ2-5; the tabulated D call, TRBD2, remains unverified against the DNA. TRBV21-1 is a listed pseudogene. The CDR3 totals 16 residues. The CDR3 is CASSKATSGNQETQYF. The CDR3 DNA sequence: TGTGCCAGCAGCAAAGCCACTAGCGGGAACCAAGAGACCCAGTACTTC.

The chain couples TRBV19 to TRBJ1-3, with D hard to call. The V gene's germline CDR1 is LNHDA and CDR2 SQIVND (reference sequence). The V and J ends lost 3 bases and 2 bases respectively, with 11 bases between them. This CDR3 has 15 residues. CDR3 in DNA: TGTGCCAGTAGTATTGGGGAGAGAGCTGGAAACACCATATATTTT. It codes for CASSIGERAGNTIYF.

The CDR3 loop reads CASSLNRTGRGGYTF. The CDR3 nucleotides are TGCGCCAGCAGCTTGAATAGGACAGGGCGGGGGGGCTACACCTTC. The chain carries TRBV5-1 and TRBJ1-2, with 8 bases lining up with TRBD1. Germline V gene sequence: CDR1 SGHRS, CDR2 YFSETQ. The CDR3 extends over 15 amino acids. The J segment lost 8 bases and the V segment lost 1 base, leaving 10 bases of the junction unmatched. The full variable domain, rest sourced from reference TRBV5-1 and TRBJ1-2, is KAGVTQTPRYLIKTRGQQVTLSCSPISGHRSVSWYQQTPGQGLQFLFEYFSETQRNKGNFPGRFSGRQFSNSRSEMNVSTLELGDSALYLCASSLNRTGRGGYTFGSGTRLTVV.

The chain recombines TRBV15 with TRBJ1-2, with unresolved D. The CDR3 has 13 residues. Germline lookup yields CDR1 LNHNV and CDR2 YYDKDF (reference sequence). V was shortened by 0 bases and J by 6 bases, with 8 bases between the two germline ends. CDR3 DNA: TGTGCCACCAGCAGAGACCCCCCAAATGGCTACACCTTC. The encoded protein is CATSRDPPNGYTF.

The V and J genes are TRBV6-1 and TRBJ1-2; D remains ambiguous. This CDR3 is built from 17 residues. Germline V CDR1 and CDR2: MNHNS, SASEGT. The ends were cut back, 3 bases at V and 2 bases at J, with 19 bases in the middle. The CDR3 DNA is TGTGCCAGCAGTGATGGGCAGGCTCAGAATCGGAACTATGGCTACACCTTC. Protein product: CASSDGQAQNRNYGYTF.

The rearrangement links TRBV6-6 to TRBJ2-3; tentatively, D is TRBD1 (6 bases). Trimming left V 7 bases short and J 3 bases short, with 11 bases between. This CDR3 contains 13 residues. Germline values: CDR1 MNHNY, CDR2 SVGAGI (reference sequence). The CDR3 region is CASTLQGTDTQYF. CDR3 sequence (DNA): TGTGCCAGCACTCTACAGGGAACAGATACGCAGTATTTT.

The gene calls are TRBV30 and TRBJ2-7, with a possible D match to TRBD1 (6 bases). Trimming left V 4 bases short and J 3 bases short, with 7 bases between. Germline V gene sequence: CDR1 GTSNPN, CDR2 SVGIG (reference sequence). The CDR3 has 11 amino acids. The CDR3 sequence: CAWMDSYEQYF. The CDR3 nucleotides are TGTGCCTGGATGGACAGCTACGAGCAGTACTTC.

The gene calls are TRBV6-6 and TRBJ1-1; maybe TRBD1 (5 bases). Trimming removed 1 base at V and 3 bases at J, with 6 bases between. The CDR3 has 13 amino acids. Per the germline V gene, CDR1 is MNHNY and CDR2 is SVGAGI (reference sequence). The DNA of the CDR3 is TGTGCCAGCAGTTACTTAGGGGACACTGAAGCTTTCTTT. It specifies CASSYLGDTEAFF.

This chain joins TRBV6-5 and TRBJ2-3, with TRBD2 matching over 7 bases. CDR1 and CDR2 (germline): MNHEY, SVGAGI. V lost 8 bases to trimming and J lost 1 base; unmatched junction nucleotides: 9. CDR3 length equals 15 residues. The CDR3 DNA reads as TGTGCCAGCTCACCTAGCGGTCAACGCACAGATACGCAGTATTTT. Protein: CASSPSGQRTDTQYF.

The chain carries TRBV5-1 and TRBJ2-3, with D perhaps TRBD1 (6 bases). The CDR3 sequence is 16 residues long. The germline gives CDR1 SGHRS, CDR2 YFSETQ. The V end was cut by 3 bases, the J end by 5 bases, with 19 bases between. The CDR3 DNA follows: TGCGCCAGCAGCTGGGGCCCGACAGGAAACAGAGATACGCAGTATTTT. Residues: CASSWGPTGNRDTQYF.

The chain links TRBV18 to TRBJ2-3; 13 positions agree with TRBD2. Germline assignment: CDR1 KGHSH and CDR2 LQKENI. The CDR3 has 18 residues. J gave up 3 bases and V 2 bases, and 8 bases lay outside the gene matches. The CDR3 reads CASSPGFWTSGRTDTQYF. Written as DNA, the CDR3 is TGTGCCAGCTCACCAGGCTTCTGGACTAGCGGGAGAACAGATACGCAGTATTTT.

The chain combines TRBV7-2 with TRBJ1-2; weak D call: TRBD1 (5 bases). There are 13 residues in the CDR3. Deletions cut 1 base from V and 13 bases from J, with 16 bases between. The germline V gene encodes CDR1 SGHTA and CDR2 FQGNSA. The CDR3 here is CASSLVGTPFSTF. CDR3 coding DNA: TGTGCCAGCAGCTTAGTCGGGACTCCTTTCTCCACCTTC.

The V and J genes are TRBV5-4 and TRBJ2-7; a possible D gene is TRBD2 (6 bases). Deletions cut 0 bases from V and 1 base from J, with 17 bases between. CDR3 length: 17 residues. Germline CDR1 and CDR2: SGHNT and YYREEE (reference sequence). CDR3 bases: TGTGCCAGCAGCTTGGGGGCCTTGGGACTGTCATCCTACGAGCAGTACTTC. Its protein product is CASSLGALGLSSYEQYF.

Turning to this clone: The sample has other DNA sequences that encode this CDR3 too. The CDR3 here is CASSLWRETSYEQYF. CDR3 in DNA: TGTGCCAGCAGTTTATGGCGGGAAACCTCCTACGAGCAGTACTTC. The chain recombines TRBV27 with TRBJ2-7, with D possibly matching TRBD2 (6 bases). CDR1 and CDR2 from the germline V gene are MNHEY and SMNVEV (reference sequence). This CDR3 is 15 amino acids long. V was clipped by 1 base and J by 0 bases, with 10 bases between them.

This clone was found a few times. CDR3: CASSQRAWVNYEQYF. The DNA of the CDR3 is TGTGCCAGCAGCCAGCGGGCTTGGGTTAACTACGAGCAGTACTTC. V gene TRBV5-6 combines with J gene TRBJ2-7; possible D gene TRBD2, 6 bases. The CDR3 is 15 amino acids. In germline, CDR1 is SGHDT, CDR2 YYEEEE. V lost 4 bases to trimming and J lost 3 bases, with 17 bases between them.

The table lists this clone with a count of one. V is TRBV11-2 and J is TRBJ2-1, with D perhaps TRBD2 (5 bases). The CDR3 consists of 13 residues. From germline, CDR1 is SGHAT and CDR2 FQNNGV. Trimming left V 5 bases short and J 12 bases short, with 17 bases between. The CDR3 spells CASSPLQKRLQFF. CDR3 nucleotide sequence: TGTGCCAGCAGCCCCCTTCAGAAGCGGTTGCAGTTCTTC.

The chain joins TRBV27 to TRBJ2-2; 13 nucleotides align to TRBD2. V shed 5 bases, J shed 0 bases, and the junction held 6 bases outside the gene matches. Germline assignment: CDR1 MNHEY and CDR2 SMNVEV (reference sequence). The CDR3 loop spans 18 amino acids. In DNA form, the CDR3 reads TGTGCCAGCAGTAACCCCGGACTAGCGGGGGCGAACACCGGGGAGCTGTTTTTT. Protein product: CASSNPGLAGANTGELFF.

The V gene is TRBV20-1, the J gene TRBJ2-7; 8 nucleotides match TRBD1. Germline V lookup: CDR1 DFQATT, CDR2 SNEGSKA (reference sequence). Trimming removed 6 bases from V and 5 bases from J; junction bases left unmatched: 3. The CDR3 sequence is 11 residues long. The CDR3 region is CSADRADEQYF. The CDR3 DNA reads as TGCAGTGCGGACAGGGCGGACGAGCAGTACTTC.

J is TRBJ2-1 and V is TRBV10-1; the match to TRBD2 covers 7 bases. The CDR3 length is 16 residues. The J segment lost 0 bases and the V segment lost 0 bases, leaving 2 bases of the junction unmatched. The germline CDR1 and CDR2 sequences are WNHNN and SYGVQD (reference sequence). The CDR3 DNA follows: TGCGCCAGCAGTGAGTCGGGGGGGAACTCCTACAATGAGCAGTTCTTC. Protein: CASSESGGNSYNEQFF.

The chain recombines TRBV19 with TRBJ1-5; D perhaps matches TRBD1 (5 bases). The CDR3 runs to 14 residues. Trimming left V 1 base short and J 8 bases short, with 12 bases between. In germline, CDR1 is LNHDA, CDR2 SQIVND (reference sequence). The DNA for the CDR3 is TGTGCCAGTAGTATAGTTGGGGGGAATGAGCCCCAGCATTTT. Translation gives CASSIVGGNEPQHF. The full variable domain, rest sourced from reference TRBV19 and TRBJ1-5, is DGGITQSPKYLFRKEGQNVTLSCEQNLNHDAMYWYRQDPGQGLRLIYYSQIVNDFQKGDIAEGYSVSREKKESFPLTVTSAQKNPTAFYLCASSIVGGNEPQHFGDGTRLSIL.